These 19 T cell receptor beta chains originate from one sample sequenced in a study of PD-L1 blockade in urothelial cancer. Assay used: immunoSEQ multiplex PCR; TCRdb lists only in-frame clones, some missing. Among more than 50,000 clones listed, roughly four fifths were seen once. The sequencing here drew on PBMCs, taken around atezolizumab (anti-PD-L1) treatment. The origin of the receptors is a man in his 70s with urothelial cancer.

The chain uses TRBV28 and TRBJ2-5; 11 nucleotides align to TRBD2. Losses at the gene ends were 4 bases for V and 0 bases for J; bases not matched to a gene: 4. Germline V gene data show CDR1 as MDHEN and CDR2 as SYDVKM. CDR3 length: 16 amino acids. The CDR3: CASSSLTSGNQETQYF. The CDR3 nucleotides are TGTGCCAGCAGTTCCCTGACTAGCGGGAACCAAGAGACCCAGTACTTC.

The rearrangement links TRBV11-3 to TRBJ2-3; 11 nucleotides line up with TRBD2. The CDR3 length is 15 residues. V dropped 5 bases and J dropped 5; count of bases not matched to a gene: 6. Per germline, CDR1 SGHNT and CDR2 YENEEA. The CDR3 is CASSANGLAGDTQYF. CDR3 nucleotides: TGTGCCAGCAGCGCCAACGGACTAGCGGGAGATACGCAGTATTTT.

The chain joins TRBV5-1 to TRBJ2-1; TRBD1 might be the D (6 bases). V was shortened by 7 bases and J by 8 bases, with 19 bases between the two germline ends. Germline values: CDR1 SGHRS, CDR2 YFSETQ. This CDR3 comprises 14 residues. CDR3: CASEVTAGADEQFF. CDR3 nucleotides: TGCGCCAGCGAAGTTACGGCAGGGGCTGATGAGCAGTTCTTC.

The chain couples TRBV6-5 to TRBJ2-7; 7 bases align to TRBD1. This CDR3 spans 16 amino acids. Germline loops: CDR1 MNHEY, CDR2 SVGAGI. Trimming removed 2 bases from V and 1 base from J; junction bases left unmatched: 8. CDR3 sequence (DNA): TGTGCCAGCAGTTACGCCCGGACAGGCGCTTCCTACGAGCAGTACTTC. This sequence encodes CASSYARTGASYEQYF.

V usage is TRBV6-1 and J usage is TRBJ2-7, with 7 bases that match TRBD2. V dropped 6 bases and J dropped 3; count of bases not matched to a gene: 5. The CDR3 length is 13 residues. Germline CDR1 and CDR2: MNHNS and SASEGT. The CDR3 is CASRGTGGYEQYF. DNA for the CDR3: TGTGCCAGCAGGGGGACGGGGGGCTACGAGCAGTACTTC.

The chain couples TRBV5-6 to TRBJ1-1, with TRBD1 matching over 8 bases. The CDR3 length is 17 residues. CDR1 and CDR2 from the germline V gene are SGHDT and YYEEEE. V lost 4 bases to trimming and J lost 5 bases; unmatched junction nucleotides: 16. The CDR3 DNA sequence: TGTGCCAGCAGCCCGACAGGGGCGCCGCGAAGGGGTACTGAAGCTTTCTTT. It translates to CASSPTGAPRRGTEAFF. Full variable domain (outside the CDR3, taken from reference TRBV5-6 and TRBJ1-1): DAGVTQSPTHLIKTRGQQVTLRCSPKSGHDTVSWYQQALGQGPQFIFQYYEEEERQRGNFPDRFSGHQFPNYSSELNVNALLLGDSALYLCASSPTGAPRRGTEAFFGQGTRLTVV.

CDR3 in amino acids: CASSLGGQGVHEQYF. The CDR3 coding sequence is TGTGCCAGCAGCTTGGGGGGACAGGGTGTCCACGAGCAGTACTTC. The rearrangement links TRBV5-4 to TRBJ2-7, with TRBD1 matching 9 bases. Trimming took 0 bases from V and 5 from J; bases not matched to a gene: 6. Germline CDR1 is SGHNT and CDR2 is YYREEE (reference sequence). The CDR3 contains 15 residues.

The rearrangement links TRBV2 to TRBJ1-5; 7 nucleotides align to TRBD1. In germline, CDR1 is SNHLY, CDR2 FYNNEI. V trimming: 8 bases; J trimming: 4 bases; junction bases outside the gene matches: 8. The CDR3 is 14 residues long. The CDR3 region has the DNA TGTGCCAGCCAGCCTACAGGGGTTAATCAGCCCCAGCATTTT. This gives the protein CASQPTGVNQPQHF.

V gene TRBV7-6 combines with J gene TRBJ2-3; 8 bases are shared with TRBD2. The CDR3 loop spans 16 amino acids. The germline gives CDR1 SGHVS, CDR2 FNYEAQ. V was clipped by 1 base and J by 6 bases; unmatched bases: 9. CDR3 bases: TGTGCCAGCAGCTTAGGAGGTAGCGGGATGGTCGATACGCAGTATTTT. Its translation is CASSLGGSGMVDTQYF.

Note on this clone: This same CDR3 is encoded by further DNA sequences in the sample. The J gene is TRBJ2-3, the V gene TRBV11-2; 8 bases align to TRBD2. The ends lost 2 bases at V and 2 bases at J; junction bases unmatched: 3. CDR1 is SGHAT, CDR2 FQNNGV, per germline. The CDR3 contains 15 residues. In DNA, the CDR3 is TGTGCCAGCAGCTTACTAGCGGGCAACACAGATACGCAGTATTTT. It translates to CASSLLAGNTDTQYF.

The rearrangement joins TRBV30 to TRBJ1-5, with D possibly matching TRBD1 (6 bases). Germline V CDR1 and CDR2: GTSNPN, SVGIG (reference sequence). This CDR3 has 15 amino acids. Trimming took off 5 bases at V and 3 bases at J, with 17 bases between the two ends. CDR3 loop: CAWGADDRPNQPQHF. The CDR3 DNA reads as TGTGCCTGGGGGGCCGATGACAGGCCCAATCAGCCCCAGCATTTT.

The gene calls are TRBV9 and TRBJ2-5; 10 bases match TRBD2. The V segment lost 0 bases and the J segment 4 bases; nucleotides outside the gene matches: 9. The V gene's germline CDR1 is SGDLS and CDR2 YYNGEE. This CDR3 has 17 residues. CDR3 residues: CASSVGVAGGPGETQYF. The CDR3, as DNA: TGTGCCAGCAGCGTAGGAGTAGCGGGAGGTCCGGGAGAGACCCAGTACTTC.

The chain employs TRBV15 and TRBJ1-1; D is unresolved. CDR1 is LNHNV and CDR2 is YYDKDF in the germline V gene (reference sequence). The CDR3 spans 13 residues. Trimming cost V 0 bases and J 11 bases, with 13 bases left between them. CDR3 sequence (DNA): TGTGCCACCAGCAGAGATTGGAGCGGAACCGCTTTCTTT. Amino acid sequence: CATSRDWSGTAFF.

This clone was counted a single time. The chain recombines TRBV7-9 with TRBJ2-5; 10 bases are a match to TRBD2. The CDR3 is 15 amino acids. The V and J ends lost 2 bases and 5 bases, in that order; junction bases with no gene match: 5. The V gene's germline CDR1 is SEHNR and CDR2 FQNEAQ (reference sequence). In nucleotides, the CDR3 is TGTGCCAGCAGCTTACTACTAGCGGGAACGGAGACCCAGTACTTC. It specifies CASSLLLAGTETQYF.

This chain joins TRBV6-5 and TRBJ2-3; TRBD2 agrees at 7 bases. Germline-derived CDR1 and CDR2 are MNHEY and SVGAGI. V gave up 5 bases and J gave up 9 bases; unmatched junction bases: 14. This CDR3 spans 15 amino acids. The CDR3 loop is CASSTGLLASTTQYF. CDR3 coding DNA: TGTGCCAGCAGTACGGGACTATTGGCATCCACAACGCAGTATTTT.

The rearrangement uses TRBV9 and TRBJ2-7, with 16 nucleotides matching TRBD2. The junction had 12 bases not matched to a gene; V was cut back by 4 bases and J by 5 bases. The CDR3 is 18 amino acids. Germline V gives CDR1 SGDLS, CDR2 YYNGEE. Written as DNA, the CDR3 is TGTGCCAGCAGCCGATACGGGACTAGCGGGAGGGCCTTCGACGAGCAGTACTTC. Its protein product is CASSRYGTSGRAFDEQYF.

The rearrangement links TRBV6-5 to TRBJ2-4; D call uncertain. V shed 3 bases and J shed 0 bases, with 9 bases lying between them. There are 15 residues in the CDR3. Germline values: CDR1 MNHEY, CDR2 SVGAGI. The CDR3 DNA sequence: TGTGCCAGCAGTTATGGCTTACCAGCCAAAAACATTCAGTACTTC. Amino acid sequence: CASSYGLPAKNIQYF.

The chain joins TRBV7-9 to TRBJ1-5; D not resolved. Trimming left V 2 bases short and J 8 bases short, with 10 bases between. In germline, CDR1 is SEHNR, CDR2 FQNEAQ (reference sequence). The CDR3 spans 13 residues. In DNA form, the CDR3 reads TGTGCCAGCAGCTTATACCCTGGAGAGCCCCAGCATTTT. Its translation: CASSLYPGEPQHF. The full variable domain, rest sourced from reference TRBV7-9 and TRBJ1-5, is DTGVSQNPRHKITKRGQNVTFRCDPISEHNRLYWYRQTLGQGPEFLTYFQNEAQLEKSRLLSDRFSAERPKGSFSTLEIQRTEQGDSAMYLCASSLYPGEPQHFGDGTRLSIL.

The chain links TRBV5-1 to TRBJ2-3; maybe TRBD2 (6 bases). In germline, CDR1 is SGHRS, CDR2 YFSETQ. The CDR3 runs 16 residues. The germline V and J ends were trimmed by 4 bases and 3 bases, with 18 bases remaining between them. CDR3 in amino acids: CASSLFGLGRTDTQYF. DNA for the CDR3: TGCGCCAGCAGCCTTTTCGGACTGGGGAGGACAGATACGCAGTATTTT.